The 22 T cell receptor beta chains below come from one sample, sequenced in a study of blood T cell repertoires in COVID-19. Profiled with immunoSEQ multiplex PCR; TCRdb holds only in-frame clones, not every one. The sample has tens of thousands of clones, nearly 90% seen once. The specimen sequenced was peripheral blood. The receptors were gathered from a man aged 50 to 60 with active COVID-19.

The rearrangement uses TRBV12-3 or TRBV12-4 and TRBJ1-2, with D possibly matching TRBD1 (6 bases). V gave up 6 bases and J gave up 6 bases, with 14 bases separating them. The CDR3 runs 13 residues. The CDR3 reads CASSSLTGNGYTF. The CDR3 DNA reads as TGTGCCAGCAGCAGCCTAACAGGGAATGGCTACACCTTC.

The chain is built from TRBV5-1 and TRBJ2-7, with 7 bases identical to TRBD2. The ends lost 2 bases at V and 2 bases at J; junction bases unmatched: 10. The germline V gene encodes CDR1 SGHRS and CDR2 YFSETQ. This CDR3 region has 16 residues. The CDR3 DNA reads as TGCGCCAGCAGCTTCTCTGTTGTGCGGGGGACCTACGAGCAGTACTTC. It encodes CASSFSVVRGTYEQYF.

This chain connects TRBV4-1 to TRBJ2-3; 9 positions agree with TRBD2. The CDR3 is 15 amino acids. V gave up 4 bases and J gave up 6 bases; unmatched junction bases: 8. The germline V gene has CDR1 MGHRA and CDR2 YSYEKL. CDR3: CASSLFAGGHDTQYF. The CDR3 DNA reads as TGCGCCAGCAGCCTTTTTGCGGGGGGGCACGATACGCAGTATTTT.

This chain's CDR3 is CSVGDAGEYNEQFF. Written as DNA, the CDR3 is TGCAGCGTTGGCGATGCGGGGGAGTACAATGAGCAGTTCTTC. The rearrangement uses TRBV29-1 and TRBJ2-1, with TRBD2 identical over 7 bases. Losses at the gene ends were 4 bases for V and 4 bases for J; bases not matched to a gene: 7. Germline lookup yields CDR1 SQVTM and CDR2 ANQGSEA. This CDR3 has 14 residues.

V and J are TRBV6-5 and TRBJ1-6; D is possibly TRBD1 (5 bases). CDR3 size: 13 residues. V was cut by 7 bases and J by 5 bases, with 9 bases left in between. Germline V gives CDR1 MNHEY, CDR2 SVGAGI. The CDR3 is CASIKGNNSPLHF. In DNA form, the CDR3 reads TGTGCCAGCATTAAGGGGAATAATTCACCCCTCCACTTT.

V usage is TRBV15 and J usage is TRBJ1-6; D uncertain. V dropped 2 bases and J dropped 12 bases, with 8 bases sitting between them. CDR1 is LNHNV and CDR2 is YYDKDF in the germline V gene (reference sequence). The CDR3 sequence is 12 residues long. This CDR3 reads CATSRPSGPLHF. The DNA of the CDR3 is TGTGCCACCAGCAGACCGTCGGGACCCCTCCACTTT.

The rearrangement links TRBV6-6 to TRBJ1-3; D perhaps matches TRBD1 (6 bases). With 6 bases removed from V and 3 bases from J, the gap between germline ends came to 12 bases. The germline CDR1 and CDR2 sequences are MNHNY and SVGAGI (reference sequence). This CDR3 contains 14 residues. The CDR3 bases are TGTGCCAGCAGCACAGGGTTGGGTGGAAACACCATATATTTT. Translated, it gives CASSTGLGGNTIYF.

This chain connects TRBV5-4 to TRBJ2-2; 11 bases align to TRBD2. The V and J ends lost 7 bases and 6 bases, in that order; junction bases with no gene match: 11. This CDR3 is 16 amino acids long. The germline gives CDR1 SGHNT, CDR2 YYREEE (reference sequence). In nucleotides, the CDR3 is TGTGCCAGCCTAGAATATAGCGGGGGGGCCTCCGGGGAGCTGTTTTTT. Translating gives CASLEYSGGASGELFF.

The V gene is TRBV10-3, the J gene TRBJ1-6; TRBD1 matches 7 bases. Trimming took 2 bases from V and 6 from J; bases not matched to a gene: 1. CDR3 length: 14 amino acids. Per germline, CDR1 ENHRY and CDR2 SYGVKD. The CDR3 DNA is TGTGCCATCAGTGAGACAGGGGTTAATTCACCCCTCCACTTT. It is translated as CAISETGVNSPLHF.

V usage is TRBV7-7 and J usage is TRBJ2-3; 10 nucleotides line up with TRBD2. J gave up 0 bases and V 8 bases, and 14 bases lay outside the gene matches. Germline values: CDR1 SSHAT, CDR2 FNYEAQ (reference sequence). This CDR3 contains 18 residues. The CDR3, as DNA: TGTGCCAGCCTGACGTCCAGTAGCGGGGGGACTAGCACAGATACGCAGTATTTT. Translation: CASLTSSSGGTSTDTQYF.

The chain has TRBV12-1 and TRBJ1-4; the table's TRBD1 call for D was not verified on the DNA. TRBV12-1 is annotated as a pseudogene. This CDR3 is 15 amino acids long. This CDR3 is CASSFADRADEKLFF. CDR3 in DNA: TGTGCCAGCAGCTTTGCGGACAGGGCGGATGAAAAACTGTTTTTT.

CDR3 sequence (DNA): TGTGCCAGCAGCTCCTCGGGGGACAGATTGGCGAACGAGCAGTACTTC. As protein: CASSSSGDRLANEQYF. This chain joins TRBV7-9 and TRBJ2-7, with D possibly being TRBD1 (7 bases). The V gene lost 4 bases and the J gene lost 5 bases, with 21 bases spanning the gap. The CDR3 is 16 residues long. The V gene's germline CDR1 is SEHNR and CDR2 FQNEAQ (reference sequence).

The chain has TRBV19 and TRBJ1-1; D is unclear. Trimming left V 5 bases short and J 2 bases short, with 9 bases between. Germline V CDR1 and CDR2: LNHDA, SQIVND (reference sequence). The CDR3 sequence is 13 residues long. The DNA for the CDR3 is TGTGCCAGTAGTTTCTCAGGTAACACTGAAGCTTTCTTT. Amino acid sequence: CASSFSGNTEAFF.

The chain combines TRBV7-2 with TRBJ2-5, with D tentatively TRBD1 (6 bases). V was trimmed by 1 base and J by 0 bases, leaving 12 bases between them. In germline, CDR1 is SGHTA, CDR2 FQGNSA. The CDR3 contains 16 residues. CDR3 amino acids: CASSLDAGQNQETQYF. CDR3 sequence (DNA): TGTGCCAGCAGCTTAGACGCAGGACAGAACCAAGAGACCCAGTACTTC. The complete variable domain, with remaining parts taken from reference TRBV7-2 and TRBJ2-5, reads GAGVSQSPSNKVTEKGKDVELRCDPISGHTALYWYRQSLGQGLEFLIYFQGNSAPDKSGLPSDRFSAERTGGSVSTLTIQRTQQEDSAVYLCASSLDAGQNQETQYFGPGTRLLVL.

This clone has a single count. V gene TRBV5-1 combines with J gene TRBJ1-4, with D possibly TRBD1 on 6 matching bases. V shed 0 bases and J shed 6 bases, with 12 bases lying between them. The germline V gene has CDR1 SGHRS and CDR2 YFSETQ. The CDR3 runs to 15 residues. The chain's CDR3 is CASSLARGADEKLFF. The DNA of the CDR3 is TGCGCCAGCAGCTTGGCCCGGGGGGCAGATGAAAAACTGTTTTTT.

Comments on this clone: The junction departs from germline at one end; a sequencing error may be responsible. J is TRBJ1-2 and V is TRBV5-1; TRBD1 is a possible D gene (6 bases). In germline, CDR1 is SGHRS, CDR2 YFSETQ. This CDR3 spans 14 amino acids. The CDR3 DNA follows: TGCGCTAGCAGCTTCATACAGGGATCTGATGGCTACACCTTC. As protein: CASSFIQGSDGYTF. Variable domain in full (rest from reference TRBV5-1 and TRBJ1-2): KAGVTQTPRYLIKTRGQQVTLSCSPISGHRSVSWYQQTPGQGLQFLFEYFSETQRNKGNFPGRFSGRQFSNSRSEMNVSTLELGDSALYLCASSFIQGSDGYTFGSGTRLTVV.

V gene TRBV6-5 combines with J gene TRBJ1-2; the D is unclear. V was shortened by 7 bases and J by 0 bases, with 12 bases between the two germline ends. Germline V gene sequence: CDR1 MNHEY, CDR2 SVGAGI. The CDR3 is made up of 14 amino acids. The CDR3, as DNA: TGTGCCAGCACCCCGACATACACTAACTATGGCTACACCTTC. Translation: CASTPTYTNYGYTF.

The J gene is TRBJ1-1, the V gene TRBV9; maybe TRBD1 (5 bases). The CDR3 is 14 residues long. V lost 2 bases and J lost 4, with 12 bases in between. The germline gives CDR1 SGDLS, CDR2 YYNGEE. CDR3 DNA: TGTGCCAGCAGCGTCTTACAGGAAACCACTGAAGCTTTCTTT. Protein sequence: CASSVLQETTEAFF.

Details on this clone: This sample also contains other DNA sequences that code for the same CDR3. The rearrangement uses TRBV5-1 and TRBJ1-1; TRBD1 matches at 7 bases. The CDR3 spans 14 residues. From germline, CDR1 is SGHRS and CDR2 YFSETQ. The V segment lost 0 bases and the J segment 5 bases; nucleotides outside the gene matches: 4. This CDR3 reads CASSLEQGRTEAFF. CDR3 coding DNA: TGCGCCAGCAGCTTGGAACAGGGGCGTACTGAAGCTTTCTTT.

The chain couples TRBV14 to TRBJ1-1; 10 bases line up with TRBD1. The germline CDR1 and CDR2 sequences are SGHDN and FVKESK. The junction had 1 base not matched to a gene; V was cut back by 3 bases and J by 3 bases. The CDR3 loop spans 14 amino acids. The CDR3 loop reads CASSHGQGDTEAFF. DNA for the CDR3: TGTGCCAGCAGCCACGGACAGGGGGACACTGAAGCTTTCTTT.

This rearrangement joins TRBV6-6 to TRBJ2-2; possible D gene TRBD1, 6 bases. This CDR3 has 15 residues. Trimming pared 4 bases from V and 4 bases from J, leaving 13 bases between. The germline gives CDR1 MNHNY, CDR2 SVGAGI (reference sequence). The CDR3 nucleotides read TGTGCCAGCAGTTCCCCGGTGGGGGCCACCGGGGAGCTGTTTTTT. Protein product: CASSSPVGATGELFF.

V usage is TRBV19 and J usage is TRBJ1-6; the D is unclear. The germline V gene encodes CDR1 LNHDA and CDR2 SQIVND (reference sequence). The CDR3 has 15 amino acids. The V end lost 7 bases, the J end lost 10 bases, and 20 bases lay between the germline ends. CDR3 sequence reads: CASTPGRASRSPLHF. The DNA of the CDR3 is TGTGCCAGTACCCCCGGGAGGGCGTCGAGATCACCCCTCCACTTT.